This entry is about one T cell receptor (beta chain). The antigen is not known. An end of the junction does not agree with germline; a read error may underlie this. The CDR3 is 16 residues long. Germline assignment: CDR1 PRHDT and CDR2 FYEKMQ (reference sequence). The data derive from a study of Ad26.COV2.S vaccination and SARS-CoV-2 variants. About the research overall: Recipients of Ad26.COV2.S got it intramuscularly, once or twice 56 days apart. Study-wide findings and caveats: Total T cell responses may have been underestimated by the TCR breadth and depth analyses. People given the vaccine had a wider spike-specific TCR breadth than placebo recipients did.

Sample treatment: roughly 20 received Ad26.COV2.S at low or high dose, single or two shots; roughly five received placebo; per-sample allocation not given. Specimen acquisition occurred on day 63 following the initial vaccine or placebo injection. An Ad26 vector expressing Wuhan-strain SARS-CoV-2 spike served as the vaccine. Profiled with immunoSEQ multiplex PCR; TCRdb holds only in-frame clones, not every one. The data contain fewer than 500,000 clones, 90% of them seen just once; the ten biggest clones take up less than 4.5%. The source material was peripheral blood, sampled in a trial of Ad26.COV2.S vaccine versus placebo. The clonotype was recovered from a person between 18 and 59 years old who received the Ad26.COV2.S COVID-19 vaccine or a placebo. This chain uses TRBV13 with TRBJ2-7; 8 bases map to TRBD1. CDR3 region: CASSVGNLDRDYEQYF. For the CDR3, the DNA is TGTGCCAGCAGCGTAGGAAATTTGGACAGGGACTACGAGCAGTACTTC.